The clone carrying this T cell receptor (beta chain) has a single count. Per the study methods: Amplification from reference gene primers served as the basis for estimated nucleated cell counts. TCRdb keeps only in-frame clones here, not all; method: immunoSEQ multiplex PCR. V and J calls plus clone size are reproduced from that table; the DNA served to infer D and trimming. Of nearly 300,000 clones listed, about 91% are singletons. V shed 2 bases, J shed 7 bases, and the junction held 1 base outside the gene matches. The CDR3 covers 12 residues. CDR1 and CDR2 (germline): SNHLY, FYNNEI. This record belongs to a study of blood T cell repertoires in COVID-19. For the study at large: The United States, Italy and Spain supplied acute and convalescent COVID-19 samples. T cells, B-cell-depleted T cells, or PBMCs provided the cDNA or gDNA that served as material.

The sequenced material came from peripheral blood. The receptor comes from a woman aged 30 to 39 who had recovered from COVID-19. This chain uses TRBV2 with TRBJ1-2; 7 nucleotides agree with TRBD1. CDR3 DNA sequence: TGTGCCAGCAGTGAAAGACAGGGTGGCTACACCTTC. Translated: CASSERQGGYTF. The variable domain in full, completed from reference TRBV2 and TRBJ1-2, reads EPEVTQTPSHQVTQMGQEVILRCVPISNHLYFYWYRQILGQKVEFLVSFYNNEISEKSEIFDDQFSVERPDGSNFTLKIRSTKLEDSAMYFCASSERQGGYTFGSGTRLTVV.